What follows are 3 T cell receptor beta chains derived from one specimen sequenced in a study of T cells in Graves' hyperthyroidism and ophthalmopathy. There were TCR beta CDR3 regions amplified from RNA transcripts. An initial round of RT-PCR targeting the TCR CDR3 relied on the HTBI primer set. From the multiplex PCR reads, TCRdb called clonotypes with MiXCR, one entry per CDR3 protein. The data show some 360,000 distinct CDR3 sequences, with 15% to 20% seen just once and about 16% held by the top ten. Material: blood. Every receptor here comes from a woman between 40 and 50 years old with Graves' ophthalmopathy.

This clonotype was recorded at least ten times. The V gene is TRBV6-5, the J gene TRBJ1-2; 10 nucleotides align to TRBD1. This CDR3 has 14 amino acids. Germline CDR1 MNHEY, CDR2 SVGAGI. Unmatched junction bases numbered 7, after V lost 5 bases and J lost 7 bases. In DNA form, the CDR3 reads TGTGCCAGCAGTACTGGACAGGGGGTTCGTGGCTACACCTTC. Amino acid sequence: CASSTGQGVRGYTF.

This sequence joins TRBV2 and TRBJ1-2; 8 bases match TRBD1. Germline CDR1 is SNHLY and CDR2 is FYNNEI. CDR3 length: 15 amino acids. V dropped 2 bases and J dropped 6; count of bases not matched to a gene: 8. The CDR3 sequence: CASSELLRGRDGYTF. CDR3 bases: TGTGCCAGCAGTGAATTGCTCAGGGGGCGGGATGGCTACACCTTC.

This clonotype was counted many times. The rearrangement joins TRBV2 to TRBJ2-3; 7 nucleotides line up with TRBD2. Per germline, CDR1 SNHLY and CDR2 FYNNEI. CDR3 length: 15 amino acids. V shed 3 bases, J shed 2 bases, and the junction held 5 bases outside the gene matches. The CDR3 spells CASSDGGLLTDTQYF. CDR3 sequence (DNA): TGTGCCAGCAGTGATGGGGGACTACTCACAGATACGCAGTATTTT.